This T cell receptor (beta chain) was recorded in a study of blood T cell repertoires in COVID-19. Study-wide background: The United States, Italy and Spain supplied acute and convalescent COVID-19 samples. The analysed material was cDNA or gDNA that came from T cells, B-cell-depleted T cells, or PBMCs.

This CDR3 contains 15 residues. V shed 6 bases, J shed 9 bases, and the junction held 17 bases outside the gene matches. In germline, CDR1 is SGHRS, CDR2 YFSETQ. Authors' processing steps: Estimation of nucleated cell counts relied on the amplification of reference gene primers. Clones were sequenced by immunoSEQ multiplex PCR, and TCRdb holds only the in-frame ones, with some missing. V, J and clone size reflect that table, while D and trimming were determined from the DNA. The sample lists fewer than 250,000 clones, around 88% seen once, with 2.5% to 3% in the top ten. V is TRBV5-1 and J is TRBJ2-7, with 8 bases matching TRBD2. The sequence was collected from a man aged 50 to 60 with active or convalescent COVID-19. Sequencing was done on a sample of peripheral blood. Written as DNA, the CDR3 is TGCGCCAGCACCGGGAGGGCAGGGGAAGCCAGCACGCAGTACTTC. It is translated as CASTGRAGEASTQYF.